A single sample is the source of the 17 T cell receptor beta chains below, sequenced in a study of molecular identifiers for immune sequencing clone quantification. Via MiXCR, TCRdb re-called the PCR reads, giving one row per CDR3 protein. Of 90,000 to 120,000 distinct CDR3 sequences listed, 36% were seen once; the top ten hold 4% to 5%. The sample consisted of naive CD8+ T cells from blood, with Jurkat cell RNA spiked in. This sample's subset: FACS-sorted CD8+CD4-CCR7+CD45RA+ naive T cells. Source of these receptors: a human donor in good health. Some libraries in this study had Jurkat cell RNA spiked in.

There are many counts of this clonotype. The chain combines TRBV28 with TRBJ2-4; D not resolved. This CDR3 spans 12 amino acids. Germline CDR1 MDHEN, CDR2 SYDVKM. V was cut by 6 bases and J by 6 bases, with 9 bases left in between. The CDR3 region is CASSLERNIQYF. The CDR3 DNA follows: TGTGCCAGCAGCTTAGAGAGAAACATTCAGTACTTC.

V gene TRBV28 combines with J gene TRBJ2-7; D gene ambiguous. Germline V CDR1 and CDR2: MDHEN, SYDVKM. V gave up 2 bases and J gave up 7 bases, with 12 bases separating them. This CDR3 contains 13 residues. The CDR3 spells CASSLVAAWEQYF. In DNA form, the CDR3 reads TGTGCCAGCAGTTTAGTGGCCGCCTGGGAGCAGTACTTC.

As regards this clonotype: An end of the junction does not agree with germline; a read error may underlie this. The chain carries TRBV28 and TRBJ2-7; TRBD1 is a possible D gene (6 bases). Germline lookup yields CDR1 MDHEN and CDR2 SYDVKM. The CDR3 is made up of 17 amino acids. The CDR3 region is CPSSFLWNTGTTDEQYF. The CDR3, as DNA: TGTCCCAGCAGTTTTTTGTGGAATACCGGGACAACCGACGAGCAGTACTTC.

This sequence joins TRBV20-1 and TRBJ2-1, with D perhaps TRBD2 (6 bases). This CDR3 comprises 12 residues. Germline CDR1 and CDR2: DFQATT and SNEGSKA (reference sequence). V was trimmed by 4 bases and J by 8 bases, leaving 12 bases between them. The CDR3: CSANGGLYEQFF. The DNA of the CDR3 is TGCAGTGCTAACGGAGGGCTCTATGAGCAGTTCTTC.

J is TRBJ2-2 and V is TRBV6-5, with D possibly being TRBD2 (5 bases). V lost 2 bases and J lost 5, with 15 bases in between. The germline V gene has CDR1 MNHEY and CDR2 SVGAGI. The CDR3 covers 16 residues. The CDR3 loop is CASSYLRTFGTGELFF. The CDR3 DNA follows: TGTGCCAGCAGTTACCTCCGGACTTTTGGGACCGGGGAGCTGTTTTTT.

The V gene is TRBV28, the J gene TRBJ1-6; 7 bases align to TRBD1. Trimming cost V 8 bases and J 7 bases; bases outside gene matches: 11. Germline V lookup: CDR1 MDHEN, CDR2 SYDVKM. This CDR3 is 15 amino acids long. CDR3 DNA sequence: TGTGCCAGCCGAAGAGGGACAGCTATCAATTCACCCCTCCACTTT. It codes for CASRRGTAINSPLHF.

This clonotype has more than one count but fewer than ten. The V call is TRBV28, the J call TRBJ2-5, with TRBD1 matching over 10 bases. V trimming: 6 bases; J trimming: 4 bases; junction bases outside the gene matches: 5. CDR3 length equals 14 residues. CDR1 MDHEN and CDR2 SYDVKM come from the germline V gene. The CDR3 DNA sequence: TGTGCCAGCAGCTCCCGGGACAGGGGAGAGACCCAGTACTTC. Translation gives CASSSRDRGETQYF. Full variable domain (rest looked up from reference TRBV28 and TRBJ2-5): DVKVTQSSRYLVKRTGEKVFLECVQDMDHENMFWYRQDPGLGLRLIYFSYDVKMKEKGDIPEGYSVSREKKERFSLILESASTNQTSMYLCASSSRDRGETQYFGPGTRLLVL.

This clonotype was counted ten times or more. The V and J genes are TRBV14 and TRBJ2-3; no clear D gene. V lost 1 base, J lost 3 bases, and 2 bases lay in between. Germline V gene lookup returns CDR1 SGHDN and CDR2 FVKESK. This CDR3 comprises 12 residues. The CDR3 DNA is TGTGCCAGCAGCCAAGGAACAGATACGCAGTATTTT. Its protein is CASSQGTDTQYF.

This clonotype was detected many times. The rearrangement links TRBV28 to TRBJ1-4; D perhaps matches TRBD1 (5 bases). From germline, CDR1 is MDHEN and CDR2 SYDVKM. V gave up 7 bases and J gave up 7 bases, with 16 bases separating them. The CDR3 spans 14 residues. CDR3 protein: CASTQIGGFEKLFF. The CDR3 DNA reads as TGTGCCAGCACCCAAATCGGGGGGTTTGAAAAACTGTTTTTT.

In its sample, this clonotype was seen a few times. The chain combines TRBV11-2 with TRBJ1-3; 9 positions agree with TRBD1. With 5 bases clipped from V and 2 bases from J, the junction kept 4 bases outside the gene matches. This CDR3 region has 15 residues. Germline lookup yields CDR1 SGHAT and CDR2 FQNNGV. CDR3 sequence (DNA): TGTGCCAGCAGCAAGACAGGGGGGACTGGAAACACCATATATTTT. It is translated as CASSKTGGTGNTIYF. Filled out from reference TRBV11-2 and TRBJ1-3, the complete variable domain reads EAGVAQSPRYKIIEKRQSVAFWCNPISGHATLYWYQQILGQGPKLLIQFQNNGVVDDSQLPKDRFSAERLKGVDSTLKIQPAKLEDSAVYLCASSKTGGTGNTIYFGEGSWLTVV.

About this clonotype: It may be a read error: a sequence one base away is much more abundant. The chain recombines TRBV28 with TRBJ1-4, with a weak D call TRBD1 (6 bases). This CDR3 is built from 16 residues. Germline CDR1 is MDHEN and CDR2 is SYDVKM. V lost 8 bases, J lost 12 bases, and 28 bases lay in between. CDR3 coding DNA: TGTGCCAGCCGAGGGGGACTTTTGGTATCTTTCGGAGAACTGTTTTTT. Its translation is CASRGGLLVSFGELFF.

The rearrangement links TRBV7-9 to TRBJ2-3; D is unclear. V lost 6 bases and J lost 10, with 11 bases in between. Germline CDR1 SEHNR, CDR2 FQNEAQ (reference sequence). The CDR3 covers 11 residues. CDR3 sequence reads: CASRSPWAQYF. In DNA, the CDR3 is TGTGCCAGCAGATCCCCTTGGGCGCAGTATTTT.

The V call is TRBV28, the J call TRBJ2-7, with D tentatively TRBD1 or TRBD2 (5 bases each). The germline V and J ends were trimmed by 7 bases and 2 bases, with 15 bases remaining between them. This CDR3 contains 14 residues. Germline lookup yields CDR1 MDHEN and CDR2 SYDVKM. CDR3 in amino acids: CASNYQRDPYEQYF. In DNA form, the CDR3 reads TGTGCCAGCAACTATCAGAGGGACCCCTACGAGCAGTACTTC.

This clonotype was recorded a few times. The rearrangement uses TRBV6-2 or TRBV6-3 and TRBJ2-7; D is unresolved. The CDR3 contains 13 residues. Deletions cut 8 bases from V and 3 bases from J, with 14 bases between. Per the germline V gene, CDR1 is MNHEY and CDR2 is SVGEGT. In nucleotides, the CDR3 is TGTGCCAGCGGTTTTTTGTGGGGCTACGAGCAGTACTTC. Its translation is CASGFLWGYEQYF.

This clonotype is a singleton in its sample. This may be a read error: a much more frequent sequence differs by one nucleotide. The chain carries TRBV6-5 and TRBJ2-3; a weak D match, TRBD2 (6 bases). Germline lookup yields CDR1 MNHEY and CDR2 SVGAGI. This CDR3 region has 14 residues. The V gene lost 8 bases and the J gene lost 5 bases, with 17 bases spanning the gap. CDR3 nucleotide sequence: TGTGCCAGCGCGGGGTTCCTAAACAAAGATACGCAGTATTTT. Its translation is CASAGFLNKDTQYF.

This clonotype was counted between two and nine times. The genes are TRBV27 and TRBJ2-7, with D maybe TRBD2 (5 bases). The CDR3 sequence is 14 residues long. Germline V gene sequence: CDR1 MNHEY, CDR2 SMNVEV (reference sequence). V was shortened by 2 bases and J by 0 bases, with 8 bases between the two germline ends. The CDR3 nucleotides read TGTGCCAGCAGTTTACGAGGGAACTCCTACGAGCAGTACTTC. As protein: CASSLRGNSYEQYF.

V is TRBV20-1 and J is TRBJ2-7, with D possibly matching TRBD2 (5 bases). V was clipped by 0 bases and J by 3 bases, with 6 bases between them. Per germline, CDR1 DFQATT and CDR2 SNEGSKA (reference sequence). The CDR3 has 12 amino acids. CDR3 nucleotides: TGCAGTGCTAGAGAAGGAGGCTACGAGCAGTACTTC. Translating gives CSAREGGYEQYF.